This TCR beta chain was documented in a study of T cell responses to AZD1222 COVID-19 vaccine. General study points: Unmutated variant regions are reportedly targeted by nearly half of spike-specific TCRs. Just a handful of people given AZD1222 tested seropositive at baseline. It should be noted that donors were predominantly white British and more often female, and clonal diversity was possibly underestimated. Spike-wide coverage was observed for vaccine-associated CD4 TCRs, with dominant responses at 160-218 and 743-854.

For this clone: Its antigen is as yet unknown.

The CDR3 is 13 amino acids. The ends were cut back, 8 bases at V and 8 bases at J, with 15 bases in the middle. Germline assignment: CDR1 LNHNV and CDR2 YYDKDF (reference sequence). The assay was immunoSEQ multiplex PCR, and TCRdb's table has in-frame clones only and misses some. The sample consists of some 130,000 clones, around 84% of them appearing once. The rearrangement links TRBV15 to TRBJ1-4; D remains ambiguous. This receptor was taken from an adult in good health. The material sequenced was peripheral blood, taken on day 0 of AZD1222 vaccination. CDR3: CATVDARGEKLFF. The CDR3 DNA sequence: TGTGCCACCGTCGACGCCCGCGGAGAAAAACTGTTTTTT.